The entry below gives a single T cell receptor beta chain sequence along with its context. Source study methods: It was from reference gene primer amplification that nucleated cell counts were estimated. TCRdb keeps only in-frame clones here, not all; method: immunoSEQ multiplex PCR. That table is the source of V, J and clone size, and D and trimming were worked out from the DNA. In the table there are 60,000 to 75,000 clones, about four fifths of which are singletons. The data were taken from a study of blood T cell repertoires in COVID-19. Study at large: COVID-19 samples collected from the United States, Italy and Spain covered acute and convalescent phases. The cDNA or gDNA used as material had been derived from T cells, B-cell-depleted T cells, or PBMCs.

Trimming removed 6 bases at V and 1 base at J, with 9 bases between. The germline V gene encodes CDR1 SGHAT and CDR2 FQDESV (reference sequence). The CDR3 loop spans 13 amino acids. The sample consisted of peripheral blood. The TCR sequence derives from a woman between 45 and 65 years old with active or convalescent COVID-19. This chain joins TRBV11-1 and TRBJ2-5; D possibly corresponds to TRBD2 (5 bases). The CDR3 DNA reads as TGTGCCAGCAGTAGGAGGTTCCAAGAGACCCAGTACTTC. Translation: CASSRRFQETQYF.